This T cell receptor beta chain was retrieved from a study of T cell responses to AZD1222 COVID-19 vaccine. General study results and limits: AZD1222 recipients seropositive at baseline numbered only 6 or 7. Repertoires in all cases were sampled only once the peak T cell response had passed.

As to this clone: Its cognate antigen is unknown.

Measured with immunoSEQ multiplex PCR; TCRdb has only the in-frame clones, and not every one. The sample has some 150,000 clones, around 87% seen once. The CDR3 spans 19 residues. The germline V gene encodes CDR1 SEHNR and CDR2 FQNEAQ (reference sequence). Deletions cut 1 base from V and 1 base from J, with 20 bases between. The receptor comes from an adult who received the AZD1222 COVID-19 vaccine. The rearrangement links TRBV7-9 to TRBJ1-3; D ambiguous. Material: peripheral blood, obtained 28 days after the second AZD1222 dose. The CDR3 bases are TGTGCCAGCAGCTTAGTTCCCGGGTCTCTGGGTGCTTCTGGAAACACCATATATTTT. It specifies CASSLVPGSLGASGNTIYF.